Below, one T cell receptor (beta chain) is given with its context. Antigen unknown. The sample is drawn from a study of shared clonotypes between healthy human individuals. Looking at the study overall: Researchers drew samples from a couple of women and three men aged 18 to 49. Three plates each covered CD4 naive and memory; CD8 naive two, CD8 memory one.

Study results and caveats: The low donor count limited represented genetic and exposure-history diversity. Researchers found naive subsets generally carried larger estimated richness than memory subsets.

The protocol was immunoSEQ multiplex PCR, while the TCRdb copy is restricted to in-frame clones and leaves out a portion. This table holds about 2.2 million clones, roughly 95% found once. Per the germline V gene, CDR1 is LNHNV and CDR2 is YYDKDF (reference sequence). V was pared by 4 bases and J by 2 bases, with 12 bases between. This CDR3 comprises 15 residues. Selected positively for CCR7 and CD45RO-negative, naive CD8 cells excluded terminally differentiated effector memory CD45RA+ cells. The specimen was naive CD8+ T cells from PBMCs. This receptor was obtained from a young man in good health. Some clones in this sample may be carry-over from other donors' samples. V is TRBV15 and J is TRBJ2-1; D might be TRBD2 (5 bases). The DNA of the CDR3 is TGTGCCACCAGCACCCGGACTCTAACCTACAATGAGCAGTTCTTC. Amino acid sequence: CATSTRTLTYNEQFF.